The 11 T cell receptor beta chains presented below share a single source sample, sequenced in a study of blood T cell repertoires in COVID-19. Sequenced by immunoSEQ multiplex PCR; TCRdb stores in-frame clones only, minus some. Of approximately 280,000 clones in the sample, approximately 85% are singletons; the top ten hold approximately 5.1%. Material: peripheral blood. These receptors originate from a man aged 45-65 years with active or convalescent COVID-19.

The chain uses TRBV11-2 and TRBJ2-1, with 11 bases fitting TRBD2. V trimming: 8 bases; J trimming: 0 bases; junction bases outside the gene matches: 15. CDR1 and CDR2 (germline): SGHAT, FQNNGV. CDR3 length: 19 residues. In DNA form, the CDR3 reads TGTGCCAGCGGCCCGTATCTAGCGGGAGGTATAAGCTCCTACAATGAGCAGTTCTTC. Translating gives CASGPYLAGGISSYNEQFF.

A few counts support this clone. CDR3 nucleotides: TGTGCCAGCAGCATAATGACAGAGGACTATGGCTACACCTTC. Encoded protein: CASSIMTEDYGYTF. The chain links TRBV5-5 to TRBJ1-2; D might be TRBD1 (5 bases). The V gene lost 4 bases and the J gene lost 3 bases, with 13 bases spanning the gap. Per the germline V gene, CDR1 is SGHKS and CDR2 is YYEKEE (reference sequence). The CDR3 contains 14 residues.

V gene TRBV15 combines with J gene TRBJ2-1, with 16 bases lining up with TRBD2. V shed 3 bases, J shed 15 bases, and the junction held 8 bases outside the gene matches. This CDR3 has 15 amino acids. Germline V gene data show CDR1 as LNHNV and CDR2 as YYDKDF (reference sequence). The CDR3 bases are TGTGCCACCAGCAGCGGGACTAGCGGGAGGGGTGGGTTGTTCTTC. Translated, it gives CATSSGTSGRGGLFF.

V is TRBV9 and J is TRBJ2-1; D is possibly TRBD1 (6 bases). V gave up 1 base and J gave up 5 bases, with 13 bases separating them. CDR1 and CDR2 (germline): SGDLS, YYNGEE. The CDR3 has 15 amino acids. CDR3 loop: CASSVSPRGNNEQFF. CDR3 bases: TGTGCCAGCAGCGTATCCCCTAGGGGGAACAATGAGCAGTTCTTC.

V and J are TRBV18 and TRBJ1-2; D is possibly TRBD1 (5 bases). Germline V gives CDR1 KGHSH, CDR2 LQKENI. Trimming cost V 3 bases and J 5 bases, with 13 bases left between them. The CDR3 is 14 residues long. CDR3 region: CASSPSGIGYGYTF. The CDR3 DNA reads TGTGCCAGCTCACCCTCAGGGATCGGGTATGGCTACACCTTC.

This chain connects TRBV4-1 to TRBJ1-3; D possibly corresponds to TRBD1 (5 bases). The CDR3 length is 15 residues. The germline V and J ends were trimmed by 1 base and 4 bases, with 11 bases remaining between them. Germline V CDR1 and CDR2: MGHRA, YSYEKL. In nucleotides, the CDR3 is TGCGCCAGCAGCCAAGTGTCAGGGTCCGGAAACACCATATATTTT. Translated, it gives CASSQVSGSGNTIYF.

The chain couples TRBV28 to TRBJ1-1; D ambiguous. The CDR3 is made up of 12 amino acids. The V end was cut by 6 bases, the J end by 0 bases, with 5 bases between. CDR1 is MDHEN and CDR2 is SYDVKM in the germline V gene. CDR3 nucleotides: TGTGCCAGCAGCGTTATGAACACTGAAGCTTTCTTT. This gives the protein CASSVMNTEAFF.

This sequence joins TRBV7-8 and TRBJ1-2, with D possibly being TRBD1 (6 bases). Germline V lookup: CDR1 SGHVS, CDR2 FQNEAQ. The CDR3 extends over 17 amino acids. Trimming took off 0 bases at V and 2 bases at J, with 16 bases between the two ends. The CDR3: CASSLARLTGNNYGYTF. As DNA, the CDR3 is TGTGCCAGCAGCTTAGCGCGCCTGACAGGCAACAACTATGGCTACACCTTC.

The chain carries TRBV3-1 (or the pseudogene TRBV3-2) and TRBJ2-5; D perhaps matches TRBD2 (6 bases). Looked up from germline, CDR1 is LGHDT and CDR2 is YNNKEL (reference sequence). The CDR3 contains 14 residues. The V end was cut by 2 bases, the J end by 3 bases, with 10 bases between. CDR3 sequence reads: CASSQRGGKETQYF. CDR3 sequence (DNA): TGTGCCAGCAGCCAAAGGGGAGGTAAAGAGACCCAGTACTTC.

The rearrangement joins TRBV28 to TRBJ2-2; D possibly corresponds to TRBD2 (6 bases). The length of the CDR3 is 16 residues. Germline V CDR1 and CDR2: MDHEN, SYDVKM. V dropped 4 bases and J dropped 3 bases, with 15 bases sitting between them. The CDR3 bases are TGTGCCAGCAGTTCCCCAGGGAGGACGGACACCGGGGAGCTGTTTTTT. It codes for CASSSPGRTDTGELFF.

The chain links TRBV7-9 to TRBJ2-1; 7 positions match TRBD1. CDR1 is SEHNR and CDR2 is FQNEAQ in the germline V gene (reference sequence). The CDR3 consists of 15 residues. V dropped 1 base and J dropped 3; count of bases not matched to a gene: 3. The DNA for the CDR3 is TGTGCCAGCAGCTTAGAGAGGGGGCTCTACAATGAGCAGTTCTTC. Translation: CASSLERGLYNEQFF.